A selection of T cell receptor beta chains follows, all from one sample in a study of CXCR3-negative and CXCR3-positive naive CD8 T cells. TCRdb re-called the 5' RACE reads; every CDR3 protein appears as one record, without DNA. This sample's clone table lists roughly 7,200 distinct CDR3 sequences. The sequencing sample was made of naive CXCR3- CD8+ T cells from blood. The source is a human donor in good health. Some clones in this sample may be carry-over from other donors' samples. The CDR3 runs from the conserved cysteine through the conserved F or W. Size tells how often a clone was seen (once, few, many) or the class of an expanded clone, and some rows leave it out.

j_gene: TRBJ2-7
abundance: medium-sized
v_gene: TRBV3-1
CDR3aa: CASSQEPPHSSYEQYF

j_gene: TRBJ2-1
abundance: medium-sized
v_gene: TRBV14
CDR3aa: CASSQDVWEGRREQFF

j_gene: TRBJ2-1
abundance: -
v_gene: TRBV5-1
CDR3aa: CASSSKLAGEFYNEQFF

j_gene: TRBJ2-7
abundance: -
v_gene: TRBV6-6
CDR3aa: CASSYLVNEQYF

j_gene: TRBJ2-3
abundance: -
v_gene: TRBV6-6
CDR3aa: CASSYYTAGASTDTQYF

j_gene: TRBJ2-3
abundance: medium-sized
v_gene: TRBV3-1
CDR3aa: CASSHQGPPDTQYF

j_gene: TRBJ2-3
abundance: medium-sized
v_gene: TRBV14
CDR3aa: CASSQGGSGQGNYF

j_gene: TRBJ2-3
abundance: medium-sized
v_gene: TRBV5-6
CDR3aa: CASSSGGDPDTQYF

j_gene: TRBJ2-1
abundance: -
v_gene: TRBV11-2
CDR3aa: CASSFNGPSVPYNEQFF

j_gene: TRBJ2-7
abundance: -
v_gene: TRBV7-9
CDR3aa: CASSPGWDEQYF

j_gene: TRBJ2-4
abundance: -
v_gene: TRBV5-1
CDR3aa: CASSSLEGIQYF

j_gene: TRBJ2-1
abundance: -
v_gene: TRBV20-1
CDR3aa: CSARDATRNSYNEQFF

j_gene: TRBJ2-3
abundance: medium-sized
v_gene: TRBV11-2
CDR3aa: CASSPRSGGDTDTQYF

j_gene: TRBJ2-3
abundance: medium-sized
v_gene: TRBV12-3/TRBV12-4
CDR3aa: CASSLGAGGQTDTQYF

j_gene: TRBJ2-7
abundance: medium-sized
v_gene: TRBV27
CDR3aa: CASSPSGLREQYF

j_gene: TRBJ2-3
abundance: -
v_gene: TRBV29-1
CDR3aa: CSVFGAGDTDTQYF

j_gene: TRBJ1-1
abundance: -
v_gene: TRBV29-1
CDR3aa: CSVPDKNTEAFF

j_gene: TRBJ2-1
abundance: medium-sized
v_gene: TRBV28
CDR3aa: CASSLIAGGFSYNEQFF

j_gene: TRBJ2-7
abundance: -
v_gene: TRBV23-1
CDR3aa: CASRVGQTPSRYEQYF

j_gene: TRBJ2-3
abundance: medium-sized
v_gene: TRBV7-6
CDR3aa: CASSLGAGGTDTQYF

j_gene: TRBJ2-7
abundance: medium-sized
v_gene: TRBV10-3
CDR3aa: CAITGGLAGSYEQYF

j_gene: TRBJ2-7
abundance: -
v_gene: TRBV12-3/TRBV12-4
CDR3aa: CASSFSAASTYEQYF

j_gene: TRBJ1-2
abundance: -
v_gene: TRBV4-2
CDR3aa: CASSQDRSGYTF

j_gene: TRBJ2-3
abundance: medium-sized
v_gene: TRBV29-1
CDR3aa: CSVEYRLGTDTQYF